Listed below are T cell receptor beta chains from one sample, sequenced in a study of CXCR3-negative and CXCR3-positive naive CD8 T cells. TCRdb processed the 5' RACE reads again and assigns one entry to each CDR3 protein, with no DNA. The listing records about 130,000 distinct CDR3 sequences. The sample was naive CXCR3- CD8+ T cells from blood. All receptors come from a human donor in good health. Some clones in this sample may be carry-over from other donors' samples. CDR3s include the opening cysteine and the closing phenylalanine or tryptophan. Fields, in order: J gene, V gene, CDR3 protein.

>TRBJ2-1|TRBV7-2
CASSFSPSVSSSYNEQFF
>TRBJ1-6|TRBV6-1
CASSGQGYNSPLHF
>TRBJ2-7|TRBV11-2
CASRGQASSYEQYF
>TRBJ2-7|TRBV4-1
CASSQDPQIYEQYF
>TRBJ2-7|TRBV27
CASSLTGAPLYEQYF
>TRBJ2-7|TRBV28
CASNDLRRDRVYYEQYF
>TRBJ2-7|TRBV7-8
CASSGPGGREQYF
>TRBJ1-4|TRBV4-3
CASSQDWTQGREKLFF
>TRBJ1-2|TRBV29-1
CSVETWGNGYTF
>TRBJ2-1|TRBV2
CASSPGGPIYNEQFF
>TRBJ2-5|TRBV6-2/TRBV6-3
CASSYGQGSGETQYF
>TRBJ2-5|TRBV11-2
CARSKSGREETQYF
>TRBJ2-1|TRBV24-1
CATAGQGNNEQFF
>TRBJ1-1|TRBV29-1
CSVSPWDRALGNTEAFF
>TRBJ1-1|TRBV28
CASRPGLGGMNTEAFF
>TRBJ2-2|TRBV6-1
CASSLGGGPAGELFF
>TRBJ1-6|TRBV5-1
CASSYTGTGAYNSPLHF
>TRBJ2-3|TRBV24-1
CATSELSGLAGDTQYF